Listed below are T cell receptor beta chains from one sample, sequenced in a study of blood T cell repertoires in COVID-19. This table comes from immunoSEQ multiplex PCR, and its TCRdb copy is limited to in-frame clones, with some not included. The data show 170,000 or so clones, 70% to 90% seen once. The source material was peripheral blood. These receptors were obtained from a middle-aged man with active or convalescent COVID-19. CDR3s include the opening cysteine and the closing phenylalanine or tryptophan. A D gene is named only where the DNA matches it firmly. Where a row states a size, it is once, few, many or the class of an expanded clone; other rows omit it.

V gene	clone size	J gene	D gene	CDR3 protein	CDR3 DNA
TRBV15	.	TRBJ1-5	TRBD1	CATSTGTVYSNQPQHF	TGTGCCACCAGCACCGGGACAGTTTATAGCAATCAGCCCCAGCATTTT
TRBV12-3/TRBV12-4	.	TRBJ2-1	.	CASSLDWLRQFF	TGTGCCAGCAGTTTAGATTGGCTTCGGCAGTTCTTC
TRBV6-5	.	TRBJ2-7	.	CASDPTGGQAYEQYF	TGTGCCAGCGACCCAACGGGGGGACAAGCCTACGAGCAGTACTTC
TRBV5-1	.	TRBJ2-1	TRBD2	CASSFVLAGDGEQFF	TGCGCCAGCAGCTTCGTCCTAGCGGGAGATGGCGAGCAGTTCTTC
TRBV9	few	TRBJ2-3	.	CASSVGRGTDTQYF	TGTGCCAGCAGCGTAGGGCGGGGCACAGATACGCAGTATTTT
TRBV28	.	TRBJ1-2	.	CASGGNPSLANYGYTF	TGTGCCAGCGGGGGCAACCCGTCCCTTGCTAACTATGGCTACACCTTC
TRBV10-2	.	TRBJ2-4	TRBD2	CASSESAGGAKNIQYF	TGCGCCAGCAGTGAGTCAGCGGGAGGAGCCAAAAACATTCAGTACTTC
TRBV25-1	few	TRBJ1-5	.	CASSGSPADSSNQPQHF	TGTGCCAGCAGTGGGTCCCCCGCCGACAGCAGCAATCAGCCCCAGCATTTT
TRBV7-3	.	TRBJ2-3	.	CASSLVGDIGDTQYF	TGTGCCAGCAGCTTGGTAGGGGATATTGGAGATACGCAGTATTTT
TRBV19	.	TRBJ2-1	TRBD1	CASRPDRGRNEQFF	TGTGCCAGTAGACCAGACAGGGGGCGGAATGAGCAGTTCTTC
TRBV6-5	.	TRBJ1-1	TRBD1	CASTDRGPGNTEAFF	TGTGCCAGCACAGACAGGGGGCCTGGGAACACTGAAGCTTTCTTT
TRBV6-5	.	TRBJ2-1	.	CASSYSEGVGHEQFF	TGTGCCAGCAGTTACTCGGAAGGGGTAGGCCATGAGCAGTTCTTC
TRBV15	once	TRBJ2-3	TRBD2	CATGTGGVNTQYF	TGTGCCACCGGAACCGGGGGGGTGAATACGCAGTATTTT
TRBV18	.	TRBJ2-5	.	CASAKQETQYF	TGTGCCAGCGCGAAGCAAGAGACCCAGTACTTC
TRBV19	few	TRBJ2-1	TRBD2	CASSMRAGSEQFF	TGTGCCAGTAGTATGCGAGCGGGAAGTGAGCAGTTCTTC
TRBV7-2	once	TRBJ2-1	TRBD2	CASSSAGGLAGGPRFF	TGTGCCAGCAGCTCAGCAGGGGGACTAGCGGGGGGCCCAAGGTTCTTC
TRBV7-9	.	TRBJ2-1	TRBD1	CASSFQGAGEQFF	TGTGCCAGCAGCTTTCAGGGGGCCGGGGAGCAGTTCTTC
TRBV6-5	.	TRBJ2-7	.	CASKGAGPYEQYF	TGTGCCAGCAAAGGTGCGGGGCCCTACGAGCAGTACTTC
TRBV4-1	.	TRBJ1-2	.	CASSQAMYGYTF	TGCGCCAGCAGCCAAGCCATGTATGGCTACACCTTC
TRBV27	once	TRBJ2-3	.	CASSLEEVLTRRDTQYF	TGTGCCAGCAGTTTAGAGGAGGTTTTGACTAGAAGAGATACGCAGTATTTT
TRBV24-1	.	TRBJ1-2	TRBD1	CATSDFAGGQAYGYTF	TGTGCCACCAGTGATTTCGCAGGCGGACAGGCCTATGGCTACACCTTC
TRBV19	.	TRBJ2-5	TRBD1	CASSTSTGDQETQYF	TGTGCCAGTAGTACATCAACAGGGGACCAAGAGACCCAGTACTTC
TRBV6-2/TRBV6-3	.	TRBJ1-1	.	CASSYVYEAFF	TGTGCCAGCAGTTACGTTTATGAAGCTTTCTTT
TRBV6-5	.	TRBJ1-2	TRBD1	CASGQGYGYTF	TGTGCCAGTGGACAGGGCTATGGCTACACCTTC
TRBV14	.	TRBJ1-4	TRBD1	CASSQGAGGDEKLFF	TGTGCCAGCAGCCAAGGGGCAGGGGGTGATGAAAAACTGTTTTTT
TRBV12-3/TRBV12-4	.	TRBJ2-1	.	CASSGRVGNEQFF	TGTGCCAGCAGCGGGCGGGTCGGTAATGAGCAGTTCTTC
TRBV6-5	.	TRBJ2-2	.	CASSYSPQGGELFF	TGTGCCAGCAGTTATTCCCCTCAGGGGGGGGAGCTGTTTTTT
TRBV27	.	TRBJ1-5	.	CASSLASSNQPQHF	TGTGCCAGTTCTTTGGCATCCAGCAATCAGCCCCAGCATTTT
TRBV3-1/TRBV3-2	.	TRBJ1-2	TRBD1	CASSQVDRGGGYTF	TGTGCCAGCAGCCAAGTAGACAGGGGAGGGGGCTACACCTTC